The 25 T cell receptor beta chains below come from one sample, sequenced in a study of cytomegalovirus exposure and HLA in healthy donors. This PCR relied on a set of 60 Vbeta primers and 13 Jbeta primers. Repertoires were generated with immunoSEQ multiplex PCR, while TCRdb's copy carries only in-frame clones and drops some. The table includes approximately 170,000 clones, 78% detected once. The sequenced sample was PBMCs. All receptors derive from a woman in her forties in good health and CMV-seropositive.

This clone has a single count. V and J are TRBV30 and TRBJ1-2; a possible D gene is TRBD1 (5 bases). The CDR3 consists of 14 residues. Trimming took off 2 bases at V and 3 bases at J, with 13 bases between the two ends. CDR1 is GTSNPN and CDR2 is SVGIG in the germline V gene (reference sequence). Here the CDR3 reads CAWSPELTDYGYTF. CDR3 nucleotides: TGTGCCTGGAGTCCAGAGTTGACAGACTATGGCTACACCTTC.

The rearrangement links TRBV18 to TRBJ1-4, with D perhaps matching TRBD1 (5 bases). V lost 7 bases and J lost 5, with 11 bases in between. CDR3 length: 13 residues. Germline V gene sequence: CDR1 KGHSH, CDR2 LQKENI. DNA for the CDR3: TGTGCCAGCTGCAGGGATATCAATGAAAAACTGTTTTTT. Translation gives CASCRDINEKLFF.

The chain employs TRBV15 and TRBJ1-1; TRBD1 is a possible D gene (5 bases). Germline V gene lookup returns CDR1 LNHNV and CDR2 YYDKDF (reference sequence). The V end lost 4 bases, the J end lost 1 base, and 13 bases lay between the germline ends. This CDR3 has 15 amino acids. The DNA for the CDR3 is TGTGCCACCAGCAAGGGGACTTTTCCGAACACTGAAGCTTTCTTT. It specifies CATSKGTFPNTEAFF.

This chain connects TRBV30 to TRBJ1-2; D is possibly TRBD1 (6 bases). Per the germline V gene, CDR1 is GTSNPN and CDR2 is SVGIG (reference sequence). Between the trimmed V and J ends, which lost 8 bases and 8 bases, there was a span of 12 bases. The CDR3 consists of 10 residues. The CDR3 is CALGGGGYTF. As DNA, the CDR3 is TGTGCCCTGGGGGGGGGCGGCTACACCTTC.

CDR3 bases: TGTGCCAGCGCCCGCGGGGAACCGAAGAACACTGAAGCTTTCTTT. As protein: CASARGEPKNTEAFF. This sequence joins TRBV27 and TRBJ1-1; D unresolved. Germline lookup yields CDR1 MNHEY and CDR2 SMNVEV (reference sequence). V lost 8 bases and J lost 1, with 17 bases in between. The length of the CDR3 is 15 residues.

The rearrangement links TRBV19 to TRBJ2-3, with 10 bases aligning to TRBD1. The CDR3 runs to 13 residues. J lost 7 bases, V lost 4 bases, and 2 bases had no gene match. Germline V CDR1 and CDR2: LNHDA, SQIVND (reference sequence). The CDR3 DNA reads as TGTGCCAGTAGTAATGACAGGGGGCATACGCAGTATTTT. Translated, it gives CASSNDRGHTQYF.

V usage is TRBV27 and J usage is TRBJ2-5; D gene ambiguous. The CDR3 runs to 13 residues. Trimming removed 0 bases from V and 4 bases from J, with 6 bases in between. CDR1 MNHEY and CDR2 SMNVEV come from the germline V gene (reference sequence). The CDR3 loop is CASSLSLLETQYF. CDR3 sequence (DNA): TGTGCCAGCAGTTTATCACTTTTAGAGACCCAGTACTTC.

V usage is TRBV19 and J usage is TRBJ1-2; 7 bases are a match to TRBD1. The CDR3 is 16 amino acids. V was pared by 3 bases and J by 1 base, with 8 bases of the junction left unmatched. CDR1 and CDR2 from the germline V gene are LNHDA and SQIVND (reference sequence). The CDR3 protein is CASSMVGDSLNYGYTF. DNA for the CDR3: TGTGCCAGTAGTATGGTCGGGGACAGTCTTAACTATGGCTACACCTTC.

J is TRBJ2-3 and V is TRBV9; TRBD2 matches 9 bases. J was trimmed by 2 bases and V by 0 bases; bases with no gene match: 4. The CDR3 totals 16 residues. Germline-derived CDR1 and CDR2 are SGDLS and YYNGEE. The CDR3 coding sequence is TGTGCCAGCAGCGTAGTGGAGCGGGGGGCCACAGATACGCAGTATTTT. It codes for CASSVVERGATDTQYF.

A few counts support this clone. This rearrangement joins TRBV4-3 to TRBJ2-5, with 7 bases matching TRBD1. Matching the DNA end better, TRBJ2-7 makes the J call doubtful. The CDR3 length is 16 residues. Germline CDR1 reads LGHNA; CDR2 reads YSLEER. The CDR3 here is CASSQDVDRSSYEQYF. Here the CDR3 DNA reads TGCGCCAGCAGCCAAGATGTGGACAGGAGCTCCTACGAGCAGTACTTC.

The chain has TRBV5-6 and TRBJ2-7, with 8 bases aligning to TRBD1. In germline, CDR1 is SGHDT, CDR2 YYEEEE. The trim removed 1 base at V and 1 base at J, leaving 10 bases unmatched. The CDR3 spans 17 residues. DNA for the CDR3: TGTGCCAGCAGCTTGTATTTCCCCGGACAGGGATCCTACGAGCAGTACTTC. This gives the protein CASSLYFPGQGSYEQYF.

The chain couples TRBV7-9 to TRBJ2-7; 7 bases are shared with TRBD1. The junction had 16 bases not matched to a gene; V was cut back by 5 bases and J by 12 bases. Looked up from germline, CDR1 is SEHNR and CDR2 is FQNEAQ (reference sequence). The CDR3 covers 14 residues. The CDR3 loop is CASSPASGLAGGYF. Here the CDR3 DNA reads TGTGCCAGCAGCCCAGCGAGCGGTCTGGCAGGGGGGTACTTC. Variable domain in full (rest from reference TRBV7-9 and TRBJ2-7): DTGVSQNPRHKITKRGQNVTFRCDPISEHNRLYWYRQTLGQGPEFLTYFQNEAQLEKSRLLSDRFSAERPKGSFSTLEIQRTEQGDSAMYLCASSPASGLAGGYFGPGTRLTVT.

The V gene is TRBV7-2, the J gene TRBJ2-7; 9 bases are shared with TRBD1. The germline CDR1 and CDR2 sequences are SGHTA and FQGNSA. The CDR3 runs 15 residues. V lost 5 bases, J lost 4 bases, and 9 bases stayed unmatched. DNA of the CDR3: TGTGCCAGCAGCCTCACGGGACAGGGAGTGTACGAGCAGTACTTC. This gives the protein CASSLTGQGVYEQYF.

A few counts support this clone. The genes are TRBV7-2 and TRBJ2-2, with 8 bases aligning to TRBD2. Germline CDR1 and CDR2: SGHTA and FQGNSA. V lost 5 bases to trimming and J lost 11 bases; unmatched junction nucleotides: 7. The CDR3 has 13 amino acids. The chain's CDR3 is CASSRGGPRELFF. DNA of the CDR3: TGTGCCAGCAGCCGCGGGGGGCCGAGAGAGCTGTTTTTT.

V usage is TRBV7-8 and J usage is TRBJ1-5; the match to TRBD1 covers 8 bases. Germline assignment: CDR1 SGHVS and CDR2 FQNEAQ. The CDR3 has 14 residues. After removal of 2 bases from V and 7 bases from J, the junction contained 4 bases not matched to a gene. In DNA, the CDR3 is TGTGCCAGCAGCTTAACAGGGGGGGGGCAGCCCCAGCATTTT. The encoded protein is CASSLTGGGQPQHF.

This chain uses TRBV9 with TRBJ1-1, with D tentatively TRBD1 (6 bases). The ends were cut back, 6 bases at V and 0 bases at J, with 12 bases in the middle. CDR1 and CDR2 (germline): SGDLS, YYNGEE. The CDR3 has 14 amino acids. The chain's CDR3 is CASTAGDMNTEAFF. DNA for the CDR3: TGTGCCAGCACCGCAGGGGACATGAACACTGAAGCTTTCTTT. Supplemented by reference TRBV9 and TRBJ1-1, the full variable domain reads DSGVTQTPKHLITATGQRVTLRCSPRSGDLSVYWYQQSLDQGLQFLIQYYNGEERAKGNILERFSAQQFPDLHSELNLSSLELGDSALYFCASTAGDMNTEAFFGQGTRLTVV.

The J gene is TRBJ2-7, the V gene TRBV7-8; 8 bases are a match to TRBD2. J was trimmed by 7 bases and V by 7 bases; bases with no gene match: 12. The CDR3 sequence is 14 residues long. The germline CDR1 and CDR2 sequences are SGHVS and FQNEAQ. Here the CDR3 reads CASNAGAGGFEQYF. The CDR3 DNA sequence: TGTGCCAGCAACGCGGGGGCGGGGGGTTTTGAGCAGTACTTC.

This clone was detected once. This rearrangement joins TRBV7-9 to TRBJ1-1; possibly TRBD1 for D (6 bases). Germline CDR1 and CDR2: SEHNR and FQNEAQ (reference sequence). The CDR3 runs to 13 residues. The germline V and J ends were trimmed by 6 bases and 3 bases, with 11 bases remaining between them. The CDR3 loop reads CASSSTGYTEAFF. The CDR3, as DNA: TGTGCCAGCAGTAGCACAGGGTACACTGAAGCTTTCTTT.

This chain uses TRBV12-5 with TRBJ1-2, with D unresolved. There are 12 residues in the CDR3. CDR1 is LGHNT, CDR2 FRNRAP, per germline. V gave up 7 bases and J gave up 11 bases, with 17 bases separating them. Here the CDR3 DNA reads TGTGCTAGTGTGTCGGACGGGAGGGAGTACACCTTC. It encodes CASVSDGREYTF.

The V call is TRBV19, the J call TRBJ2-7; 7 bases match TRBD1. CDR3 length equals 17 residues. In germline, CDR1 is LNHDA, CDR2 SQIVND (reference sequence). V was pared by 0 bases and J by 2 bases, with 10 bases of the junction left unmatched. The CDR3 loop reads CASSIDFRDSGTYEQYF. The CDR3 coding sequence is TGTGCCAGTAGTATAGACTTCAGGGACAGCGGAACCTACGAGCAGTACTTC.

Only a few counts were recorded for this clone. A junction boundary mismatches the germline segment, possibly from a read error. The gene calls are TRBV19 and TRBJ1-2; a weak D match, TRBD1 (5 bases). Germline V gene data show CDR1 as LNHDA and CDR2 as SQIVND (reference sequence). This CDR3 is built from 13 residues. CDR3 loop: CASRIDSLSGYTF. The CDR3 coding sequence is TGTGCCAGTAGGATAGACAGTCTCTCTGGCTACACCTTC. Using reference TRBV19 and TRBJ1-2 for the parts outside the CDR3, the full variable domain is DGGITQSPKYLFRKEGQNVTLSCEQNLNHDAMYWYRQDPGQGLRLIYYSQIVNDFQKGDIAEGYSVSREKKESFPLTVTSAQKNPTAFYLCASRIDSLSGYTFGSGTRLTVV.

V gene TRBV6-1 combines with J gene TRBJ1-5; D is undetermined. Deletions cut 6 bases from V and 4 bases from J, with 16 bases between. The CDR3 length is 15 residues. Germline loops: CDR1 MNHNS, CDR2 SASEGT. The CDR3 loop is CASSEGIPGNQPQHF. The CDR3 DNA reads TGTGCCAGCAGCGAGGGTATTCCGGGGAATCAGCCCCAGCATTTT.

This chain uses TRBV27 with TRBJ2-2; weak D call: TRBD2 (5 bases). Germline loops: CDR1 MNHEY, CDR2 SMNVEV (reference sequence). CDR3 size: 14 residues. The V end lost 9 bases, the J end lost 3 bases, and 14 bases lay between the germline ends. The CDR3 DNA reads TGTGCCAGTGGGAAAATCGGGGACACCGGGGAGCTGTTTTTT. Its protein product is CASGKIGDTGELFF.

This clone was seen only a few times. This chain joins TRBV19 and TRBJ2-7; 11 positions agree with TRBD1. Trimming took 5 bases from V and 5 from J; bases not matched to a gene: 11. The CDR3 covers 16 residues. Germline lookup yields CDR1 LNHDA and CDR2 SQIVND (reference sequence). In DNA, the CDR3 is TGTGCCAGTAGTTCGTCCCCGGGACAGGGGGGCCACGAGCAGTACTTC. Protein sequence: CASSSSPGQGGHEQYF.

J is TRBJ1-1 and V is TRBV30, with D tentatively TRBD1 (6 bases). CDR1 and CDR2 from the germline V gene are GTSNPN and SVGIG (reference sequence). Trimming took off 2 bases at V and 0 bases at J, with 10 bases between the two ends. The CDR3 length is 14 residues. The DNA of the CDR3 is TGTGCCTGGAGTCTGACAGGTGTGAACACTGAAGCTTTCTTT. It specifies CAWSLTGVNTEAFF.